This T cell receptor (beta chain) derives from a study of blood T cell repertoires in COVID-19. Study context: In each case, the material was cDNA or gDNA derived from T cells, B-cell-depleted T cells, or PBMCs.

The V gene end was trimmed by 7 bases and the J gene end by 4 bases; junction bases not matched to a gene: 1. Germline CDR1 MNHEY, CDR2 SVGAGI. The CDR3 runs to 13 residues. TCRdb keeps only in-frame clones here, not all; method: immunoSEQ multiplex PCR. The sample includes about 220,000 clones, 80% to 90% of them seen just once. Residents of about two dozen US areas, aged about 18 to 95 years, made up the participants. Grouping used clinical history reported by participants in a survey and questionnaire. Source material: PBMCs or T cells enriched from blood (not recorded which). The receptor was derived from a woman aged 25 to 39 with acute COVID-19. V is TRBV6-5 and J is TRBJ1-5; 10 nucleotides line up with TRBD1. CDR3 bases: TGTGCCAGCATGGACAGGGGGAATCAGCCCCAGCATTTT. This sequence encodes CASMDRGNQPQHF.